This TCR beta chain comes out of a study of patients and donors after allogeneic stem cell transplantation. In TCRdb, the RT-PCR reads were re-called with MiXCR into one record per CDR3 protein. The sample holds roughly 880,000 distinct CDR3 sequences, roughly 18% seen once. Germline values: CDR1 MNHEY, CDR2 SVGAGI. This CDR3 comprises 13 residues. This clonotype was picked up many times. At one end, the junction sequence differs from germline, possibly due to a read error. V is TRBV6-5 and J is TRBJ1-2; possible D gene TRBD1, 6 bases. The sequence came from a human donor who was either an allogeneic HSCT recipient or a stem cell or donor lymphocyte infusion donor (not recorded which). It is not recorded whose cells these are; they may come from a transplant donor. Input material: blood, either unsorted or a sorted T cell fraction (not recorded which). As DNA, the CDR3 is TGTGCCAGCAGTTACTCCGCGGCAGGGGTTTCCTCCTTC. Translating it yields CASSYSAAGVSSF.